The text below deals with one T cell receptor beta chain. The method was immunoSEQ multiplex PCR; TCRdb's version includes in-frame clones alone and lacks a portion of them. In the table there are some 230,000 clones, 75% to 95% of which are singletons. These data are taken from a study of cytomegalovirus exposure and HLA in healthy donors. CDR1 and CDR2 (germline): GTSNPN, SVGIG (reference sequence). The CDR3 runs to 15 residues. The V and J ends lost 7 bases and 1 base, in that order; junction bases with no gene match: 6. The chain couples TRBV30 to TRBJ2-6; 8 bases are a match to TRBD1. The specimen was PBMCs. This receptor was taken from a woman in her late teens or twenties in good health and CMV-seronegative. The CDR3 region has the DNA TGTGCCTCCGGGACAGGCTGGTCTGGGGCCAACGTCCTGACTTTC. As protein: CASGTGWSGANVLTF.